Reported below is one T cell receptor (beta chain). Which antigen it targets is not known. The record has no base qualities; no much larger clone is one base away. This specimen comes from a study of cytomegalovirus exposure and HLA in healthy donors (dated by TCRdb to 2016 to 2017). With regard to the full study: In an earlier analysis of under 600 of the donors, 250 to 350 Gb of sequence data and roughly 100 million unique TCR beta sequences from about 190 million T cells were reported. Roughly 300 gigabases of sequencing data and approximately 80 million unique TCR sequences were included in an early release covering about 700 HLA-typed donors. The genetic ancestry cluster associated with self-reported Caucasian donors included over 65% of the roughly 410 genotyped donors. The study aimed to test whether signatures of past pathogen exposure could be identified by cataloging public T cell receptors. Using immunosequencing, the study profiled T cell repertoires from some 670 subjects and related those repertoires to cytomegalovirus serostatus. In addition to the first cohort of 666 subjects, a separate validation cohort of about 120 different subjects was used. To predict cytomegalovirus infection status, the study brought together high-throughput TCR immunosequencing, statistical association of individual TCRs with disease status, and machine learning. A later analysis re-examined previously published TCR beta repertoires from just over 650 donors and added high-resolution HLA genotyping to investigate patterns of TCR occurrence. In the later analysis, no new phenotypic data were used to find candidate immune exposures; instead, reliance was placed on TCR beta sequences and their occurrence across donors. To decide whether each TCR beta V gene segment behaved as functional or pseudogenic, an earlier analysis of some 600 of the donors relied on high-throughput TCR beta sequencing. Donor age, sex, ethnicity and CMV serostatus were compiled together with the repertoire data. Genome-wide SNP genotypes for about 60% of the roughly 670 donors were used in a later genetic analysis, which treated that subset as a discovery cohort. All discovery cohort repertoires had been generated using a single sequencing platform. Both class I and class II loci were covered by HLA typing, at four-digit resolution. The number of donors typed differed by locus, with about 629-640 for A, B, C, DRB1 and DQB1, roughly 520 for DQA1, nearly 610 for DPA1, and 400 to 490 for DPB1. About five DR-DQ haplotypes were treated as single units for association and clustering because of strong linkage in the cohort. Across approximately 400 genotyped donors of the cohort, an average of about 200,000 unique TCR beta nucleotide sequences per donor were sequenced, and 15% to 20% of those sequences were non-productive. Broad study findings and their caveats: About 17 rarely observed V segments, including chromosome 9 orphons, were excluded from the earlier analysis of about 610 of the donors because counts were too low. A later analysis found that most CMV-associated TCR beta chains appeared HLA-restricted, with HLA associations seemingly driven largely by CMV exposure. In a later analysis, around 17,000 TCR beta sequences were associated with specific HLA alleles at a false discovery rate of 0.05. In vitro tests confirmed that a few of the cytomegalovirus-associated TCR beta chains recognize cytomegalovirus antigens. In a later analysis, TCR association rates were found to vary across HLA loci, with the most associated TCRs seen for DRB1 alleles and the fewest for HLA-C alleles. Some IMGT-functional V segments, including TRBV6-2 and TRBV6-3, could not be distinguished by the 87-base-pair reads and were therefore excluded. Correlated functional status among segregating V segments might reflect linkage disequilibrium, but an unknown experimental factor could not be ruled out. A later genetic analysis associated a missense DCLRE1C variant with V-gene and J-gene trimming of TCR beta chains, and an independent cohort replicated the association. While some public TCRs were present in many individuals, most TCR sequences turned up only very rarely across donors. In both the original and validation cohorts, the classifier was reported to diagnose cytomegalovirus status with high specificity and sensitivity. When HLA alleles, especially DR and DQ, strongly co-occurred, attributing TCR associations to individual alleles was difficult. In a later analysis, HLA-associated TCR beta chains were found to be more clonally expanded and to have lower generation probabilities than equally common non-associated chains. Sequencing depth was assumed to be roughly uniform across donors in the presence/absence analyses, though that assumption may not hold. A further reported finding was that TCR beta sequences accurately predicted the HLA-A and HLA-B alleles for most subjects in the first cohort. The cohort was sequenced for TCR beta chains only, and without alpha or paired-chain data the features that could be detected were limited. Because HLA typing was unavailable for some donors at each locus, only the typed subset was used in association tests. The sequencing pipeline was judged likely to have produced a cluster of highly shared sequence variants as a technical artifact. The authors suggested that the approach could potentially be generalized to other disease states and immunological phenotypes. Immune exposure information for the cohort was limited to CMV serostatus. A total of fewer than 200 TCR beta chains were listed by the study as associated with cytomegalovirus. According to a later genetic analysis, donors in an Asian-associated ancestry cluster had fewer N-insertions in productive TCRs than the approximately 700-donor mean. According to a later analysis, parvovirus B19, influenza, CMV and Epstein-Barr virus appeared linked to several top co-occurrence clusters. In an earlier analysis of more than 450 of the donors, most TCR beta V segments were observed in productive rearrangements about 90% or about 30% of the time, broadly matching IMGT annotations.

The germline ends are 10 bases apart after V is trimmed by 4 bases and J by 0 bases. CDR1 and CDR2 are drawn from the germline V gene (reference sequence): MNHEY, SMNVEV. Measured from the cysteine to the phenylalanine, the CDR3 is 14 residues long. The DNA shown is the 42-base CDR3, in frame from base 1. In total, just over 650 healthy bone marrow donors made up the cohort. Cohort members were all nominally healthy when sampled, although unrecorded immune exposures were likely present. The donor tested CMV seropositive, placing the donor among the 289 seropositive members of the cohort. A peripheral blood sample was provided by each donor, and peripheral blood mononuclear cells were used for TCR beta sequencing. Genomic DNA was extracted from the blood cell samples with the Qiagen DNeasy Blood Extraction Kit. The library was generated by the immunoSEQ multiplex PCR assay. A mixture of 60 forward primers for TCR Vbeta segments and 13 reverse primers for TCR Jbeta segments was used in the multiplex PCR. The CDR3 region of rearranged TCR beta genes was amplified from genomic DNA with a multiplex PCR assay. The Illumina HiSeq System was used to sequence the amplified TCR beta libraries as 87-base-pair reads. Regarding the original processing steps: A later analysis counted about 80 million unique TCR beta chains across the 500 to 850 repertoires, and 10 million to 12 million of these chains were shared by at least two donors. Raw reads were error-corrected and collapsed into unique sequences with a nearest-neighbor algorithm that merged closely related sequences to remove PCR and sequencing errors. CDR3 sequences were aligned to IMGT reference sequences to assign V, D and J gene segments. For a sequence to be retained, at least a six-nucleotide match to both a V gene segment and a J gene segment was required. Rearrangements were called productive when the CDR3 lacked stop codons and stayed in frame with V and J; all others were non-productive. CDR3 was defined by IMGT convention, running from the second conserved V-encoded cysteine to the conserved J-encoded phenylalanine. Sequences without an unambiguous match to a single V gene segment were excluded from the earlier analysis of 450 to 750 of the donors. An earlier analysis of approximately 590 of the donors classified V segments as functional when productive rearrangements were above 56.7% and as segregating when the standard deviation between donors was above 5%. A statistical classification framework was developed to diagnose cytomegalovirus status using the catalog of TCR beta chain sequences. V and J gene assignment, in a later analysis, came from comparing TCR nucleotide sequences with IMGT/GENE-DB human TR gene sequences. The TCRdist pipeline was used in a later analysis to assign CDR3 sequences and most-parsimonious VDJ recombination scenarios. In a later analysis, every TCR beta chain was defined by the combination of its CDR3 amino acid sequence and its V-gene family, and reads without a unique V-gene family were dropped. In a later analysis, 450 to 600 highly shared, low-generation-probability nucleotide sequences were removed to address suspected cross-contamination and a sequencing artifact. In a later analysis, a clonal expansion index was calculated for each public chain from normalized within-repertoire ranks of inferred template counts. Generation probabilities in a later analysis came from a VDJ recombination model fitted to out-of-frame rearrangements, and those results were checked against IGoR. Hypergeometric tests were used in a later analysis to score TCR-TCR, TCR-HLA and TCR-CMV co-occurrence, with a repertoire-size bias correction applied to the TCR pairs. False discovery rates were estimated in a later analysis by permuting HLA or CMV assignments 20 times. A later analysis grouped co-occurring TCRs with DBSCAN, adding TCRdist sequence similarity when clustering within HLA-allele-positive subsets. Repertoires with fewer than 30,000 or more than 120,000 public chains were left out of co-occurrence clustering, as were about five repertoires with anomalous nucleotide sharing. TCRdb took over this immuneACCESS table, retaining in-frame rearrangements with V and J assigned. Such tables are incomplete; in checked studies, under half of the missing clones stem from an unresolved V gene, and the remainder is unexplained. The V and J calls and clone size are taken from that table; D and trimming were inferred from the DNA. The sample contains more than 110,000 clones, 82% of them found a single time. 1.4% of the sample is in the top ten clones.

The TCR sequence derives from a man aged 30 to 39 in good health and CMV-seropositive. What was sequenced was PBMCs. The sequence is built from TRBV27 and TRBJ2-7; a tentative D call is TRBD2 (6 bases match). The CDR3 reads CASSSGVFSYEQYF. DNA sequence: TGTGCCAGCAGTTCGGGGGTGTTCTCCTACGAGCAGTACTTC.